These 27 T cell receptor beta chains were all obtained from the same sample, sequenced in a study of blood T cell repertoires in COVID-19 (dated by TCRdb to 2018 to 2021). Receptor libraries were prepared by the immunoSEQ multiplex PCR assay. Imported from immuneACCESS, the table was reduced by TCRdb to in-frame sequences with V and J called. These copies leave out some clones; in studies compared against another copy, an unresolved V gene accounts for under half, and the cause of the remainder is not known. In this sample the table shows some 64,000 clones, roughly four fifths of which occur a single time. The ten biggest clones cover approximately 5.3% of the sample. The sequenced sample consisted of peripheral blood. The source is a human donor in a cohort sampled during active COVID-19.

The V call is TRBV19, the J call TRBJ2-1; 8 nucleotides agree with TRBD1. V trimming: 4 bases; J trimming: 6 bases; junction bases outside the gene matches: 14. The CDR3 extends over 17 amino acids. CDR1 and CDR2 (germline): LNHDA, SQIVND (reference sequence). The CDR3 protein is CASSTGQGGPYTNEQFF. In DNA form, the CDR3 reads TGTGCCAGTAGTACCGGACAGGGAGGCCCATATACCAATGAGCAGTTCTTC.

Worth noting for this clone: This same CDR3 is encoded by further DNA sequences in the sample. The chain employs TRBV7-9 and TRBJ2-7, with TRBD2 matching 11 bases. The CDR3 extends over 15 amino acids. The trim removed 1 base at V and 7 bases at J, leaving 6 bases unmatched. Germline V gives CDR1 SEHNR, CDR2 FQNEAQ (reference sequence). The CDR3 nucleotides are TGTGCCAGCAGCTTAGGGACTAGCGGGCCATATGAGCAGTACTTC. Its protein product is CASSLGTSGPYEQYF.

The V and J genes are TRBV2 and TRBJ1-5; 7 nucleotides line up with TRBD1. The ends lost 6 bases at V and 0 bases at J; junction bases unmatched: 5. The CDR3 is made up of 15 amino acids. Germline V gene lookup returns CDR1 SNHLY and CDR2 FYNNEI. The CDR3 DNA reads TGTGCCAGCAGAAGACAGGGTAATAGCAATCAGCCCCAGCATTTT. Its translation is CASRRQGNSNQPQHF.

This clone is deemed medium-sized. One end of the junction does not line up with germline, which may come from a read error. V gene TRBV3-1 (or the pseudogene TRBV3-2) combines with J gene TRBJ1-3; D is undetermined. This CDR3 has 13 amino acids. CDR1 and CDR2 (germline): LGHDT, YNNKEL (reference sequence). DNA for the CDR3: TGTGCCAGCAGCCACCCCTCAACCCAGGTTCAGGAATTT. Its protein product is CASSHPSTQVQEF.

This chain connects TRBV19 to TRBJ2-1; 9 nucleotides agree with TRBD1. Trimming at V came to 3 bases and at J to 2 bases, leaving 5 bases not matched to a gene. Germline V gives CDR1 LNHDA, CDR2 SQIVND (reference sequence). The CDR3 spans 16 residues. DNA for the CDR3: TGTGCCAGTAGTATTTCGCGACAGGGGGCCTACAATGAGCAGTTCTTC. It specifies CASSISRQGAYNEQFF.

This clone was seen many times. J is TRBJ2-3 and V is TRBV5-1; 10 bases fit TRBD2. This CDR3 has 18 amino acids. V lost 2 bases, J lost 2 bases, and 11 bases stayed unmatched. CDR1 and CDR2 (germline): SGHRS, YFSETQ. The CDR3 DNA is TGCGCCAGCAGCTTTCAAGCGGGGGGGCGGTCGGACACAGATACGCAGTATTTT. Protein product: CASSFQAGGRSDTDTQYF.

The V gene is TRBV6-2 or TRBV6-3, the J gene TRBJ2-5, with D perhaps TRBD2 (6 bases). Germline V gives CDR1 MNHEY, CDR2 SVGEGT. CDR3 length equals 15 residues. V was cut by 1 base and J by 1 base, with 10 bases left in between. The CDR3 coding sequence is TGTGCCAGCAGTTACTACGGGGGTACCCAAGAGACCCAGTACTTC. It encodes CASSYYGGTQETQYF.

The rearrangement uses TRBV9 and TRBJ2-3; maybe TRBD2 (6 bases). Germline values: CDR1 SGDLS, CDR2 YYNGEE. The germline V and J ends were trimmed by 1 base and 4 bases, with 16 bases remaining between them. The CDR3 covers 16 residues. CDR3 DNA sequence: TGTGCCAGCAGCGTACTTGGCGGGGTTGTTGCAGATACGCAGTATTTT. This codes for CASSVLGGVVADTQYF. Drawing the rest from reference TRBV9 and TRBJ2-3, the complete variable domain is DSGVTQTPKHLITATGQRVTLRCSPRSGDLSVYWYQQSLDQGLQFLIQYYNGEERAKGNILERFSAQQFPDLHSELNLSSLELGDSALYFCASSVLGGVVADTQYFGPGTRLTVL.

CDR3 region: CASSEAPAGGTDTQYF. The CDR3 coding sequence is TGTGCCAGCAGTGAAGCTCCGGCGGGGGGCACAGATACGCAGTATTTT. The chain recombines TRBV2 with TRBJ2-3; TRBD2 agrees at 7 bases. V was clipped by 0 bases and J by 1 base; unmatched bases: 4. This CDR3 is built from 16 residues. Germline V gene sequence: CDR1 SNHLY, CDR2 FYNNEI. Complete variable domain (other parts from reference TRBV2 and TRBJ2-3): EPEVTQTPSHQVTQMGQEVILRCVPISNHLYFYWYRQILGQKVEFLVSFYNNEISEKSEIFDDQFSVERPDGSNFTLKIRSTKLEDSAMYFCASSEAPAGGTDTQYFGPGTRLTVL.

CDR3 nucleotides: TGTGCCAGCAGTCGGGACAGTTTAAGCTCCTATAATTCACCCCTCCACTTT. Residues: CASSRDSLSSYNSPLHF. This chain uses TRBV27 with TRBJ1-6; TRBD1 matches at 7 bases. The length of the CDR3 is 17 residues. Per germline, CDR1 MNHEY and CDR2 SMNVEV (reference sequence). J lost 0 bases, V lost 5 bases, and 7 bases had no gene match.

Notes on this clone: One junction end disagrees with the germline gene, perhaps due to a read error. The chain joins TRBV4-1 to TRBJ2-6; TRBD1 agrees at 10 bases. CDR3 size: 19 residues. Per the germline V gene, CDR1 is MGHRA and CDR2 is YSYEKL. In DNA form, the CDR3 reads TGCGCCAGCAGCCAAGAGCGAGGACAGGGGGTTTCTGGAGCCAACGTCCTGACTTTC. Translating it yields CASSQERGQGVSGANVLTF.

The V and J genes are TRBV28 and TRBJ1-2; TRBD1 matches at 8 bases. The germline V gene has CDR1 MDHEN and CDR2 SYDVKM. The CDR3 has 15 residues. J gave up 7 bases and V 6 bases, and 13 bases lay outside the gene matches. The CDR3 sequence: CASRGGGQGLRGYTF. CDR3 DNA: TGTGCCAGCAGGGGAGGAGGACAGGGATTGCGTGGCTACACCTTC.

As for this clone: This same CDR3 is encoded by further DNA sequences in the sample. The chain combines TRBV6-5 with TRBJ1-5, with D possibly TRBD1 on 6 matching bases. This CDR3 has 14 amino acids. CDR1 is MNHEY, CDR2 SVGAGI, per germline. Deletions cut 5 bases from V and 0 bases from J, with 8 bases between. This CDR3 is CASSQGNSNQPQHF. The CDR3 bases are TGTGCCAGCAGTCAGGGGAATAGCAATCAGCCCCAGCATTTT.

This clone was observed a single time. The chain employs TRBV6-5 and TRBJ1-2; weak D call: TRBD1 (5 bases). This CDR3 spans 13 amino acids. CDR1 is MNHEY, CDR2 SVGAGI, per germline. Trimming stripped 4 bases from V and 8 bases from J, with 14 bases between. The CDR3: CASSLQGPGGYTF. DNA of the CDR3: TGTGCCAGCAGTTTGCAGGGCCCCGGCGGCTACACCTTC.

The rearrangement uses TRBV7-2 and TRBJ2-7, with 7 bases identical to TRBD2. The CDR3 runs to 14 residues. With 3 bases clipped from V and 7 bases from J, the junction kept 9 bases outside the gene matches. CDR1 is SGHTA, CDR2 FQGNSA, per germline. The CDR3 here is CASSFGRGSIEQYF. CDR3 nucleotide sequence: TGTGCCAGCAGCTTTGGGCGGGGGTCCATTGAGCAGTACTTC.

The chain couples TRBV28 to TRBJ1-4; D is possibly TRBD1 (5 bases). This CDR3 contains 14 residues. Trimming took 6 bases from V and 5 from J, leaving 13 bases between them. Germline V gene lookup returns CDR1 MDHEN and CDR2 SYDVKM. The CDR3 DNA reads as TGTGCCAGCAGCGGCGGGGCAGGAAATGAAAAACTGTTTTTT. The encoded protein is CASSGGAGNEKLFF.

This clone was seen more than once but under ten times. The V and J genes are TRBV4-2 and TRBJ1-2, with 8 bases lining up with TRBD1. The CDR3 runs 16 residues. The V segment lost 1 base and the J segment 3 bases; nucleotides outside the gene matches: 7. Germline lookup yields CDR1 LGHNA and CDR2 YNFKEQ. The CDR3 reads CASSQAPQGADYGYTF. CDR3 DNA sequence: TGTGCCAGCAGCCAAGCTCCGCAGGGGGCAGACTATGGCTACACCTTC.

The chain carries TRBV10-3 and TRBJ1-2; possible D gene TRBD1, 5 bases. From germline, CDR1 is ENHRY and CDR2 SYGVKD. The CDR3 sequence is 13 residues long. Between the trimmed V and J ends, which lost 4 bases and 4 bases, there was a span of 10 bases. CDR3 sequence reads: CAISVDSTYGYTF. Written as DNA, the CDR3 is TGTGCCATCAGTGTTGACAGCACCTATGGCTACACCTTC.

This clone has only one observation. The J gene is TRBJ1-2, the V gene TRBV19, with a weak D call TRBD1 (5 bases). Germline V lookup: CDR1 LNHDA, CDR2 SQIVND (reference sequence). The CDR3 is made up of 15 amino acids. V lost 4 bases and J lost 2, with 14 bases in between. The CDR3 DNA is TGTGCCAGTAGTACCGAGACAGAGATAAACTATGGCTACACCTTC. It encodes CASSTETEINYGYTF.

J is TRBJ1-1 and V is TRBV18; possibly TRBD1 for D (6 bases). The V gene's germline CDR1 is KGHSH and CDR2 LQKENI. CDR3 length: 14 amino acids. V was cut by 3 bases and J by 0 bases, with 8 bases left in between. The CDR3 here is CASSPDSLNTEAFF. CDR3 DNA sequence: TGTGCCAGCTCACCGGACAGCTTGAACACTGAAGCTTTCTTT.

The J gene is TRBJ1-1, the V gene TRBV5-6; weak D call: TRBD1 (6 bases). The CDR3 runs 15 residues. CDR1 SGHDT and CDR2 YYEEEE come from the germline V gene. The V gene lost 4 bases and the J gene lost 4 bases, with 17 bases spanning the gap. This CDR3 reads CASSPGTFPGTEAFF. The CDR3 bases are TGTGCCAGCAGCCCGGGGACATTTCCGGGCACTGAAGCTTTCTTT. The whole variable domain, remainder taken from reference TRBV5-6 and TRBJ1-1, is DAGVTQSPTHLIKTRGQQVTLRCSPKSGHDTVSWYQQALGQGPQFIFQYYEEEERQRGNFPDRFSGHQFPNYSSELNVNALLLGDSALYLCASSPGTFPGTEAFFGQGTRLTVV.

The chain has TRBV12-3 or TRBV12-4 and TRBJ2-7; no firm D call. The ends were cut back, 4 bases at V and 4 bases at J, with 5 bases in the middle. The CDR3 has 11 residues. DNA of the CDR3: TGTGCCAGCAGTTACTCATACGAGCAGTACTTC. As protein: CASSYSYEQYF.

The sample holds one count of this clone. The rearrangement uses TRBV30 and TRBJ1-2; a weak D match, TRBD1 (5 bases). The germline V gene encodes CDR1 GTSNPN and CDR2 SVGIG (reference sequence). V was shortened by 1 base and J by 0 bases, with 15 bases between the two germline ends. The CDR3 has 16 residues. CDR3 sequence: CAWSGWGASANYGYTF. The CDR3 DNA sequence: TGTGCCTGGAGTGGGTGGGGCGCGAGCGCTAACTATGGCTACACCTTC.

CDR3 amino acids: CASSQGQGANYGYTF. The CDR3 DNA reads TGTGCCAGCAGCCAAGGGCAGGGGGCGAACTATGGCTACACCTTC. The genes are TRBV14 and TRBJ1-2, with 8 positions matching TRBD1. J lost 2 bases, V lost 1 base, and 3 bases had no gene match. This CDR3 comprises 15 residues. Germline V gene lookup returns CDR1 SGHDN and CDR2 FVKESK.

The chain joins TRBV25-1 to TRBJ1-5; 8 bases map to TRBD1. CDR3 size: 14 residues. V dropped 2 bases and J dropped 4; count of bases not matched to a gene: 1. CDR1 MGHDK and CDR2 SYGVNS come from the germline V gene. The CDR3 here is CASSEGTGNQPQHF. CDR3 DNA: TGTGCCAGCAGTGAAGGGACAGGAAATCAGCCCCAGCATTTT.

CDR3 region: CASSESRGWDTGELFF. CDR3 DNA sequence: TGCGCCAGCAGTGAGTCCCGGGGGTGGGACACCGGGGAGCTGTTTTTT. The chain links TRBV10-1 to TRBJ2-2; TRBD2 is a possible D gene (6 bases). Trimming shortened V by 0 bases and J by 3 bases, and 11 bases separated the two germline ends. The CDR3 is made up of 16 amino acids. Per the germline V gene, CDR1 is WNHNN and CDR2 is SYGVQD (reference sequence).

V is TRBV7-9 and J is TRBJ2-1; 8 bases map to TRBD1. Trimming removed 3 bases from V and 5 bases from J; junction bases left unmatched: 3. Germline assignment: CDR1 SEHNR and CDR2 FQNEAQ (reference sequence). CDR3 size: 14 residues. The CDR3 is CASSLTGANNEQFF. In DNA, the CDR3 is TGTGCCAGCAGCTTGACAGGGGCAAACAATGAGCAGTTCTTC.